This T cell receptor (beta chain) stems from a study of blood T cell repertoires in COVID-19. Study in general: From the United States, Italy and Spain came samples of acute and convalescent COVID-19. T cells, B-cell-depleted T cells, or PBMCs supplied cDNA or gDNA.

Some clones are missing from TCRdb's copy, which holds only in-frame ones; the method was immunoSEQ multiplex PCR. The table has about 320,000 clones, 89% seen once. Trimming shortened V by 3 bases and J by 4 bases, and 14 bases separated the two germline ends. Germline V lookup: CDR1 SGHKS, CDR2 YYEKEE (reference sequence). The CDR3 spans 15 residues. This chain uses TRBV5-5 with TRBJ2-1; D is possibly TRBD1 (8 bases). The sequenced sample consisted of peripheral blood. The TCR sequence derives from a young man who had recovered from COVID-19. The CDR3 DNA is TGTGCCAGCAGCTCTACAGGGGGGGAGTACAATGAGCAGTTCTTC. This encodes CASSSTGGEYNEQFF.